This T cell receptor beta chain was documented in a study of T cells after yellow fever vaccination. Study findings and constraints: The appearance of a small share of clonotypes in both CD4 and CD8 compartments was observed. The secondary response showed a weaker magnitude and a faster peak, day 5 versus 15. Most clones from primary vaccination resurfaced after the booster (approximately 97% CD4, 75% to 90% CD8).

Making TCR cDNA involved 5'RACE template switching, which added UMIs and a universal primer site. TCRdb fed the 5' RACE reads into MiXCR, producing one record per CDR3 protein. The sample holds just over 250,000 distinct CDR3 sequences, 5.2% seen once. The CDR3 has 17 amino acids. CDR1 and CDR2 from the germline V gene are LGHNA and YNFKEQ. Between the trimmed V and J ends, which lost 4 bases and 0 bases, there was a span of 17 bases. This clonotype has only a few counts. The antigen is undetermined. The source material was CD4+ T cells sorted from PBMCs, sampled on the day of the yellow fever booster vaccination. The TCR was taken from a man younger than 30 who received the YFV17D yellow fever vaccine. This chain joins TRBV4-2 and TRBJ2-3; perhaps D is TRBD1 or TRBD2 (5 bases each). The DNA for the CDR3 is TGTGCCAGCAGCCGAGACCTGGGACGTGGTAGCACAGATACGCAGTATTTT. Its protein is CASSRDLGRGSTDTQYF.